A selection of T cell receptor beta chains follows, all from one sample in a study of blood T cell repertoires in COVID-19. Clones were read by immunoSEQ multiplex PCR, and TCRdb kept only the in-frame ones, dropping some. The table shows approximately 290,000 clones, with 75% to 90% occurring only once. Specimen: peripheral blood. Receptor source: a man younger than 40 with acute or convalescent COVID-19. The CDR3 runs from the conserved cysteine through the conserved F or W. D genes are given only for firm matches. Clone size appears in some rows only: once, few, many, or a class for an expanded clone.

TRBV28	TRBD1	few	TRBJ1-1	TGTGCCAGCAGTTTTCAGAGACAGGGGGCAACTGAAGCTTTCTTT	CASSFQRQGATEAFF
TRBV5-1	-	-	TRBJ1-1	TGCGCCAGCAGCTACAGGGTAGACAACACTGAAGCTTTCTTT	CASSYRVDNTEAFF
TRBV5-1	TRBD1	-	TRBJ1-1	TGCGCCAGCAGCACTTCCGGGACAGGGATCACTGAAGCTTTCTTT	CASSTSGTGITEAFF
TRBV6-2/TRBV6-3	TRBD2	few	TRBJ2-7	TGTGCCAGCAGTTACTTAATTGTAGCGGGAGATCGGTACGAGCAGTACTTC	CASSYLIVAGDRYEQYF
TRBV4-1	-	-	TRBJ1-6	TGCGCCAGCAGCCAAGATATGCTAGGAGGACTGAGAAATTCACCCCTCCACTTT	CASSQDMLGGLRNSPLHF
TRBV6-5	-	-	TRBJ2-7	TGTGCCAGCAGTTACTCGATGGGAGGACCCTACGAGCAGTACTTC	CASSYSMGGPYEQYF
TRBV19	TRBD1	once	TRBJ2-3	TGTGCCAGTAGCAACAGGGGGGGCACAGATACGCAGTATTTT	CASSNRGGTDTQYF
TRBV18	-	-	TRBJ2-4	TGTGCCAGCTCCCTTGGTCCGGTAGCCAAAAACATTCAGTACTTC	CASSLGPVAKNIQYF
TRBV9	-	-	TRBJ2-1	TGTGCCAGCAGCGTAGATATTGACTGCAGGTTCTTC	CASSVDIDCRFF
TRBV24-1	-	-	TRBJ2-7	TGTGCCACCAGTGAACCAGGGGTCATTCACTACGAGCAGTACTTC	CATSEPGVIHYEQYF
TRBV6-6	TRBD2	-	TRBJ2-7	TGTGCCAGCAGTCCGACTAGCGGGACCTACGAGCAGTACTTC	CASSPTSGTYEQYF
TRBV10-3	TRBD1	-	TRBJ2-7	TGTGCCATCAGCGGTCCGGGACAGGGGACCTACGAGCAGTACTTC	CAISGPGQGTYEQYF
TRBV24-1	TRBD2	-	TRBJ2-3	TGTGCCACCAGTGACCGGGGACTAGCGGGGCTCGTTCCGAACACAGATACGCAGTATTTT	CATSDRGLAGLVPNTDTQYF
TRBV6-4	-	-	TRBJ1-6	TGTGCCAGCAGTGACCCAGGGACACCCCTCCACTTT	CASSDPGTPLHF
TRBV6-1	-	-	TRBJ1-5	TGTGCCAGCTACAAAATACAGGGAAATCAGCCCCAGCATTTT	CASYKIQGNQPQHF
TRBV9	TRBD2	-	TRBJ2-5	TGTGCCAGCAGTCCGGGACTAGCGGGAAGAGAGACCCAGTACTTC	CASSPGLAGRETQYF
TRBV28	-	-	TRBJ1-6	TGTGCCAGCAGTTTTGGGGGCAGGGAATATAATTCACCCCTCCACTTT	CASSFGGREYNSPLHF
TRBV7-8	TRBD2	-	TRBJ2-3	TGTGCCAGCAGCTTAGTCGGGGGGTACACAGATACGCAGTATTTT	CASSLVGGYTDTQYF
TRBV5-1	TRBD2	-	TRBJ2-5	TGCGCCAGCAGCTTGGCGGTAGCGGGGGGTTTGGAGACCCAGTACTTC	CASSLAVAGGLETQYF
TRBV28	TRBD1	-	TRBJ2-5	TGTGCCAGCAGTAACCCGCGGACAGGGCCTAGCCAAGAGACCCAGTACTTC	CASSNPRTGPSQETQYF
TRBV12-3/TRBV12-4	-	-	TRBJ2-5	TGTGCCAGCAGTTTTAGCGGTGAGACCCAGTACTTC	CASSFSGETQYF
TRBV2	-	-	TRBJ1-4	TGTGCCAGCAGTGAAGGTCACGCAGCAACTAATGAAAAACTGTTTTTT	CASSEGHAATNEKLFF
TRBV11-2	-	-	TRBJ2-6	TGTGCCAGCAGCTACAGGACAGTTAGCTCTGGGGCCAACGTCCTGACTTTC	CASSYRTVSSGANVLTF
TRBV30	TRBD1	-	TRBJ1-2	TGTGCCTGCAGGGACAGCTTGATCTATGGCTACACCTTC	CACRDSLIYGYTF
TRBV12-3/TRBV12-4	-	-	TRBJ1-5	TGTGCCAGCAGTTTCGGTAGCAATCAGCCCCAGCATTTT	CASSFGSNQPQHF
TRBV5-1	TRBD1	-	TRBJ2-7	TGCGCCAGCAGCTTGGACGGACAGGGCGTTTACGAGCAGTACTTC	CASSLDGQGVYEQYF
TRBV19	TRBD1	-	TRBJ1-2	TGTGCCAGTAATCCGACAGGGACGGAACCTTATGGCTACACCTTC	CASNPTGTEPYGYTF
TRBV28	TRBD2	-	TRBJ2-2	TGTGCCAGCAGTTTGGGTTCTAGCGGGGCCGGGGAGCTGTTTTTT	CASSLGSSGAGELFF
TRBV7-3	-	-	TRBJ2-1	TGTGCCAGCAGCCCCAATCGACTAGGACACAATGAGCAGTTCTTC	CASSPNRLGHNEQFF
TRBV5-6	TRBD2	-	TRBJ2-4	TGTGCCAGCAGCTTGGTAGGGGGTAGCGGGGACATTCAGTACTTC	CASSLVGGSGDIQYF
TRBV7-6	TRBD1	few	TRBJ2-7	TGTGCCAGCAGCCCGGGGACAGGCGTCGGGTACGAGCAGTACTTC	CASSPGTGVGYEQYF
TRBV7-8	-	-	TRBJ2-3	TGTGCCAGCAGCCGACATACAGATACGCAGTATTTT	CASSRHTDTQYF
TRBV28	-	-	TRBJ1-5	TGTGCCAGCAGTTTATGGCAGTATAGCAATCAGCCCCAGCATTTT	CASSLWQYSNQPQHF
TRBV28	-	-	TRBJ1-2	TGTGCCAGCATTCGCGGGGCAGCGAACTATGGCTACACCTTC	CASIRGAANYGYTF
TRBV3-1/TRBV3-2	-	-	TRBJ1-1	TGTGCCAGCAGCCGGAATGAGGTACCTGAAGCTTTCTTT	CASSRNEVPEAFF
TRBV3-1/TRBV3-2	TRBD2	-	TRBJ2-7	TGTGCCAGCAGCCAAGGTCTAGCGGTCGTCTACGAGCAGTACTTC	CASSQGLAVVYEQYF
TRBV7-2	-	-	TRBJ2-7	TGTGCCAGCAGCTCTGGAGGGGCGTACGAGCAGTACTTC	CASSSGGAYEQYF
TRBV28	TRBD1	-	TRBJ1-2	TGTGCCAGCAGTCCAGGGGGACAGGGGGCGCGTGGCTACACCTTC	CASSPGGQGARGYTF
TRBV19	TRBD1	-	TRBJ1-5	TGTGCCACCCATCGTCAGGGGGCAGGTCAGCCCCAGCATTTT	CATHRQGAGQPQHF
TRBV6-1	-	-	TRBJ2-1	TGTGCCAGCAGTGAAGCTACCGGACTTTACAGGGAGGGGGACAATGAGCAGTTCTTC	CASSEATGLYREGDNEQFF
TRBV11-2	TRBD2	-	TRBJ2-3	TGTGCCAGCAGCCTCATAGCGGGAGGGCCAGATACGCAGTATTTT	CASSLIAGGPDTQYF
TRBV27	TRBD1	once	TRBJ1-2	TGTGCCAGCAGCTCTTTTGGGACAGGCTCTTTCTATGGCTACACCTTC	CASSSFGTGSFYGYTF
TRBV9	-	-	TRBJ2-5	TGTGCCAGCAGCGAGGGGGTCGCGGAGACCCAGTACTTC	CASSEGVAETQYF
TRBV2	-	-	TRBJ2-7	TGTGCCAGCCAGGGCCTTACCTACGAGCAGTACTTC	CASQGLTYEQYF
TRBV12-3/TRBV12-4	-	-	TRBJ1-5	TGTGCCAGCAGTAAAGGCGGGCAGCCCCAGCATTTT	CASSKGGQPQHF
TRBV4-1	-	-	TRBJ2-1	TGCGCCAGCAGCCAAGGGCCATCGGGGTACAATGAGCAGTTCTTC	CASSQGPSGYNEQFF
TRBV13	TRBD1	-	TRBJ1-2	TGTGCCAGCAGCCCTTACGGACAGGGCGAGCATGGCTACACCTTC	CASSPYGQGEHGYTF
TRBV3-1/TRBV3-2	TRBD2	-	TRBJ2-3	TGTGCCAGCAGCCAGGAGCGGGGGGGTGACACAGATACGCAGTATTTT	CASSQERGGDTDTQYF
TRBV28	TRBD2	-	TRBJ2-7	TGTGCCAGCAGTTTAATTAGCGGGACTTGGATTTACGAGCAGTACTTC	CASSLISGTWIYEQYF
TRBV27	-	-	TRBJ2-1	TGTGCCAGCAGTTTCTCCCCGGACAGAAAAAATGAGCAGTTCTTC	CASSFSPDRKNEQFF
TRBV3-1/TRBV3-2	-	-	TRBJ1-1	TGTGCCAGCAGCTTGGACAGAGACGAAGCTTTCTTT	CASSLDRDEAFF
TRBV27	TRBD2	-	TRBJ2-6	TGTGCCAGCAGTTTATTAATTTCGGGCGGGGGACTATCTGGGGCCAACGTCCTGACTTTC	CASSLLISGGGLSGANVLTF
TRBV5-1	TRBD1	-	TRBJ2-2	TGCGCCAGCAGCCCCTGGACAGGGAACGCGGGGGAGCTGTTTTTT	CASSPWTGNAGELFF
TRBV29-1	TRBD2	few	TRBJ2-1	TGCAGCGTTTGGACTAGCGGGAGGAAGAAGAATGAGCAGTTCTTC	CSVWTSGRKKNEQFF